This TCR beta chain came from a study of beta chain features in type 1 diabetes. Worth noting for this clone: What it recognizes is unknown.

General study results and limits: All four CD4+ subsets of Type 1 diabetes patients contained TCRB CDR3s that were moderately but significantly shorter.

Expressed TCRB transcripts were sequenced, since all the RNA that had been isolated was reverse transcribed. Only in-frame clones appear in the TCRdb table, and some are missing; sequencing was by immunoSEQ multiplex PCR. The table includes about 400,000 clones, roughly 13% detected once. This CDR3 is 15 amino acids long. In germline, CDR1 is MGHRA, CDR2 YSYEKL. J lost 7 bases, V lost 4 bases, and 9 bases had no gene match. Sequencing input: naive CD4+ T cells from blood. The V and J genes are TRBV4-1 and TRBJ2-1, with 8 nucleotides matching TRBD2. This receptor was obtained from a woman under 30 with type 1 diabetes. The CDR3 sequence is CASSPKRGIGNEQFF. In DNA, the CDR3 is TGCGCCAGCAGCCCCAAGCGGGGGATAGGGAATGAGCAGTTCTTC.